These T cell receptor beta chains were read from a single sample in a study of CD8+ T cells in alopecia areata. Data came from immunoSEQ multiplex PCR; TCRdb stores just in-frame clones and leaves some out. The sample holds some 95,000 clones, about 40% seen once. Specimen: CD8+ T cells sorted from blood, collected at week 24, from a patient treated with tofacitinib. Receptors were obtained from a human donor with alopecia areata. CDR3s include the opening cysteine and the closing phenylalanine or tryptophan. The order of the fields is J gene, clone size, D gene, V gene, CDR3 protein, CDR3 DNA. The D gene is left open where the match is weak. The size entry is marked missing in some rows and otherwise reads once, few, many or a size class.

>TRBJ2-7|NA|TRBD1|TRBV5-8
CASSLNRDRVHEQYF
TGTGCCAGCAGCTTAAACCGGGACAGGGTCCACGAGCAGTACTTC
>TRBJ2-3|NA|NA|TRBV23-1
CASSQGPSPADTQYF
TGCGCCAGCAGTCAAGGACCCTCCCCGGCAGATACGCAGTATTTT
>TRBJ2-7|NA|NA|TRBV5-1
CASSSWAGTEQYF
TGCGCCAGCAGCTCCTGGGCAGGGACCGAGCAGTACTTC
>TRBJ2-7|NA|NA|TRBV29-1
CSVEEADTYEQYF
TGCAGCGTTGAAGAAGCGGACACCTACGAGCAGTACTTC
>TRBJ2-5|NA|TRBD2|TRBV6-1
CASSELAGEETQYF
TGTGCCAGCAGTGAGTTAGCGGGAGAAGAGACCCAGTACTTC
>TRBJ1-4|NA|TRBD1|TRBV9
CASSVDGTADEKLFF
TGTGCCAGCAGCGTAGATGGGACAGCCGATGAAAAACTGTTTTTT
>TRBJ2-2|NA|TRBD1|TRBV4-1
CASSQHRGGELFF
TGCGCCAGCAGCCAGCACAGGGGCGGGGAGCTGTTTTTT
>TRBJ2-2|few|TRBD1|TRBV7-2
CASSLAKTGTGISGELFF
TGTGCCAGCAGCTTAGCCAAAACCGGGACAGGAATAAGCGGGGAGCTGTTTTTT
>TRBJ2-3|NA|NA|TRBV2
CASTWGASTDTQYF
TGTGCCAGCACTTGGGGGGCTAGCACAGATACGCAGTATTTT
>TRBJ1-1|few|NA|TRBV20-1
CSARDMARAFF
TGCAGTGCTAGAGATATGGCCAGAGCTTTCTTT
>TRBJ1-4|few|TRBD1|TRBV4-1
CASSQENRGTNEKLFF
TGCGCCAGCAGCCAGGAAAACAGGGGAACTAATGAAAAACTGTTTTTT
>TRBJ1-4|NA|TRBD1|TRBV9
CASSADRATNEKLFF
TGTGCCAGCAGCGCTGACAGGGCGACTAATGAAAAACTGTTTTTT
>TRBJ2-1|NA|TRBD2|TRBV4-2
CASSQRTSGSYNEQFF
TGTGCCAGCAGCCAGAGGACTAGCGGCTCCTACAATGAGCAGTTCTTC
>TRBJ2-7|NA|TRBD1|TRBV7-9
CASSLVDRVDNEQYF
TGTGCCAGCAGCTTGGTCGACAGGGTGGATAACGAGCAGTACTTC
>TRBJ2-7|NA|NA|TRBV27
CASSLGSTYEQYF
TGTGCCAGCAGTTTAGGCAGTACCTACGAGCAGTACTTC
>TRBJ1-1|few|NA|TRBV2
CASLSGGTEAFF
TGTGCCAGCCTCTCAGGTGGCACTGAAGCTTTCTTT
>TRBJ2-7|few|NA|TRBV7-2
CASSWLGGTTYEQYF
TGTGCCAGCAGCTGGTTAGGCGGGACCACCTACGAGCAGTACTTC
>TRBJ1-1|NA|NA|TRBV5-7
CEPETEAFF
TGTGAGCCAGAAACTGAAGCTTTCTTT
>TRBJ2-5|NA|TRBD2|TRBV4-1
CASSQGDSSGSPTVAQYF
TGCGCCAGCAGCCAAGGAGATTCTAGCGGGAGCCCTACGGTGGCCCAGTACTTC
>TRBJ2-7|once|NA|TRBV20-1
CSARDGYEQYF
TGCAGTGCTAGGGACGGCTACGAGCAGTACTTC
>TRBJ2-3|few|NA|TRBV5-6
CASSSATADTQYF
TGTGCCAGCAGCTCCGCGACGGCAGATACGCAGTATTTT
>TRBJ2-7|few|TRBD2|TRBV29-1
CSGREGRYEQYF
TGCAGCGGGCGGGAGGGGCGCTACGAGCAGTACTTC
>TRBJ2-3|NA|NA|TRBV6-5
CASSSRGGRTDTQYF
TGTGCCAGCAGCTCTCGTGGGGGGCGTACAGATACGCAGTATTTT
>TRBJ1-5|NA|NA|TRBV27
CASSPRGGTQPQHF
TGTGCCAGCAGTCCCCGAGGAGGAACCCAGCCCCAGCATTTT
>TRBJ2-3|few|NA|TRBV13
CASSVGDSTDTQYF
TGTGCCAGCAGCGTAGGGGACAGCACAGATACGCAGTATTTT
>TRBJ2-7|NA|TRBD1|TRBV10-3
CAIQTQQGNEQYF
TGTGCCATCCAAACACAACAGGGGAACGAGCAGTACTTC
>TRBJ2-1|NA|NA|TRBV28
CATEPQGSANEQFF
TGTGCCACCGAACCCCAGGGATCGGCCAATGAGCAGTTCTTC